A selection of T cell receptor beta chains follows, all from one sample in a study of blood T cell repertoires in COVID-19. Sequenced by immunoSEQ multiplex PCR; TCRdb stores in-frame clones only, minus some. The sample records approximately 470,000 clones, about 90% being singletons. Source material: PBMCs or T cells enriched from blood (not recorded which). Source of these receptors: a woman between 18 and 30 years old who had recovered from COVID-19. Both conserved end residues are part of each CDR3. Fields, in order: clone size, D gene, V gene, J gene, CDR3 protein, CDR3 DNA. A D gene is named only where the DNA matches it firmly. Rows may omit the clone size; those that give it use once, few, many or a size class.

size: NA
D: TRBD1
V: TRBV10-3
J: TRBJ1-2
CDR3: CAIGWGQAYGYTF
DNA: TGTGCCATCGGGTGGGGACAGGCATATGGCTACACCTTC

size: NA
D: TRBD1
V: TRBV14
J: TRBJ2-1
CDR3: CASSQDFRDRGTGGEQFF
DNA: TGTGCCAGCAGCCAAGATTTTAGGGACAGGGGGACGGGCGGTGAGCAGTTCTTC

size: NA
D: TRBD1
V: TRBV5-6
J: TRBJ1-5
CDR3: CASSRDRAGNQPQHF
DNA: TGTGCCAGCAGCCGGGACAGGGCAGGGAATCAGCCCCAGCATTTT

size: NA
D: NA
V: TRBV6-1
J: TRBJ1-5
CDR3: CASSEPGLNQPQHF
DNA: TGTGCCAGCAGTGAACCAGGGCTCAATCAGCCCCAGCATTTT

size: few
D: TRBD1
V: TRBV7-2
J: TRBJ1-3
CDR3: CASSLGQGAEYGNTIYF
DNA: TGTGCCAGCAGCTTAGGGCAGGGGGCGGAATATGGAAACACCATATATTTT

size: NA
D: NA
V: TRBV10-1
J: TRBJ2-3
CDR3: CASSDTQADTQYF
DNA: TGCGCCAGCAGCGATACTCAGGCAGATACGCAGTATTTT

size: NA
D: TRBD1
V: TRBV28
J: TRBJ1-1
CDR3: CASTLGAVPGTGGAMNTEAFF
DNA: TGTGCCAGCACCCTAGGGGCGGTACCGGGGACAGGGGGTGCCATGAACACTGAAGCTTTCTTT

size: NA
D: TRBD1
V: TRBV7-2
J: TRBJ2-7
CDR3: CASSLEWTGGQYF
DNA: TGTGCCAGCAGCTTAGAATGGACAGGGGGACAGTACTTC

size: NA
D: NA
V: TRBV10-3
J: TRBJ2-3
CDR3: CAISESSGTQYF
DNA: TGTGCCATCAGTGAGTCTAGCGGAACGCAGTATTTT

size: once
D: TRBD1
V: TRBV5-1
J: TRBJ2-3
CDR3: CASSPLTRTGGTDTQYF
DNA: TGCGCCAGCAGCCCCCTTACTCGGACAGGAGGCACAGATACGCAGTATTTT

size: NA
D: NA
V: TRBV5-1
J: TRBJ2-5
CDR3: CASSLRRLDKLETQYF
DNA: TGCGCCAGCAGCTTGAGGCGCCTCGACAAGCTGGAGACCCAGTACTTC

size: NA
D: TRBD2
V: TRBV19
J: TRBJ2-3
CDR3: CASSIDRLAGTDTQYF
DNA: TGTGCCAGTAGTATAGATCGCCTAGCGGGGACAGATACGCAGTATTTT

size: NA
D: TRBD1
V: TRBV3-1/TRBV3-2
J: TRBJ2-4
CDR3: CASSQTGTGSHIQYF
DNA: TGTGCCAGCAGCCAGACCGGGACAGGGAGTCACATTCAGTACTTC

size: NA
D: TRBD1
V: TRBV4-2
J: TRBJ1-1
CDR3: CASSQAGTGSSEAFF
DNA: TGTGCCAGCAGCCAAGCCGGGACAGGGAGCTCGGAAGCTTTCTTT

size: NA
D: NA
V: TRBV28
J: TRBJ2-7
CDR3: CASSLPAGEQYF
DNA: TGTGCCAGCAGTTTGCCGGCGGGGGAGCAGTACTTC

size: NA
D: NA
V: TRBV6-5
J: TRBJ1-2
CDR3: CASSLNSYTF
DNA: TGTGCCAGCTCTCTTAACAGCTACACCTTC

size: NA
D: TRBD1
V: TRBV10-3
J: TRBJ2-4
CDR3: CAICFRDRDGPLTKNIQYF
DNA: TGTGCCATATGCTTCCGGGACAGGGATGGTCCACTAACCAAAAACATTCAGTACTTC

size: NA
D: NA
V: TRBV5-4
J: TRBJ1-3
CDR3: CASSTQGGNTIYF
DNA: TGTGCCAGCAGTACGCAGGGGGGAAACACCATATATTTT

size: few
D: TRBD1
V: TRBV3-1/TRBV3-2
J: TRBJ1-1
CDR3: CASSQEQGAYTEAFF
DNA: TGTGCCAGCAGCCAAGAGCAGGGGGCGTACACTGAAGCTTTCTTT

size: NA
D: TRBD1
V: TRBV5-1
J: TRBJ2-5
CDR3: CASRGQSQETQYF
DNA: TGCGCCAGCAGGGGACAGTCCCAAGAGACCCAGTACTTC

size: NA
D: NA
V: TRBV2
J: TRBJ1-1
CDR3: CASSPGIHGEAFF
DNA: TGTGCCAGCAGTCCGGGGATCCACGGTGAAGCTTTCTTT

size: NA
D: NA
V: TRBV28
J: TRBJ1-2
CDR3: CASSLLVTQGGYTF
DNA: TGTGCCAGCAGTTTATTAGTTACCCAGGGTGGCTACACCTTC

size: NA
D: NA
V: TRBV5-1
J: TRBJ2-7
CDR3: CASSLGQAIYEQYF
DNA: TGCGCCAGCAGCTTGGGACAGGCGATTTACGAGCAGTACTTC

size: NA
D: TRBD1
V: TRBV5-1
J: TRBJ1-6
CDR3: CASSETGGASPLHF
DNA: TGCGCCAGCAGCGAGACAGGGGGCGCATCACCCCTCCACTTT

size: NA
D: NA
V: TRBV25-1
J: TRBJ1-5
CDR3: CASRKGNQPQHF
DNA: TGTGCCAGCAGAAAGGGGAATCAGCCCCAGCATTTT

size: NA
D: NA
V: TRBV12-3/TRBV12-4
J: TRBJ1-5
CDR3: CASTGDNQPQHF
DNA: TGTGCCAGCACGGGAGACAATCAGCCCCAGCATTTT

size: many
D: NA
V: TRBV12-3/TRBV12-4
J: TRBJ1-5
CDR3: CASSSEQIGPQHF
DNA: TGTGCCAGCAGTTCGGAACAGATTGGGCCCCAGCATTTT

size: NA
D: TRBD1
V: TRBV7-2
J: TRBJ1-3
CDR3: CASSLTGIGNTIYF
DNA: TGTGCCAGCAGCCTGACAGGGATCGGAAACACCATATATTTT

size: once
D: NA
V: TRBV30
J: TRBJ2-1
CDR3: CAWSGVSMGGEQFF
DNA: TGTGCCTGGAGTGGGGTTAGTATGGGGGGTGAGCAGTTCTTC

size: once
D: TRBD1
V: TRBV28
J: TRBJ1-1
CDR3: CASSLTPASAGGTEAFF
DNA: TGTGCCAGCAGTCTAACGCCCGCCAGTGCAGGGGGCACTGAAGCTTTCTTT

size: few
D: TRBD1
V: TRBV7-9
J: TRBJ1-1
CDR3: CASSRQGRDTEAFF
DNA: TGTGCCAGCAGCCGACAGGGGCGAGACACTGAAGCTTTCTTT

size: NA
D: NA
V: TRBV7-2
J: TRBJ2-3
CDR3: CASGLVYGGDTQYF
DNA: TGTGCCAGCGGGCTCGTATACGGGGGAGATACGCAGTATTTT